This TCR beta chain was recorded in a study of OX40 agonist ivuxolimab in advanced cancers. Clones were sequenced by immunoSEQ multiplex PCR, and TCRdb holds only the in-frame ones, with some missing. The table lists about 44,000 clones, 65% to 85% of them singletons. Germline CDR1 is LGHNA and CDR2 is YSLEER. The CDR3 runs to 14 residues. The V gene lost 4 bases and the J gene lost 0 bases, with 10 bases spanning the gap. The V call is TRBV4-3, the J call TRBJ2-7, with TRBD1 as a possible D gene (6 bases). This clonotype originated in an adult with an advanced solid tumor such as melanoma, head and neck, liver or kidney cancer. The source material was CD4+ or CD8+ T cells sorted from blood, sampled in a trial of the OX40 agonist ivuxolimab. Here the CDR3 reads CASSPLTGSYEQYF. The CDR3 coding sequence is TGCGCCAGCAGCCCCCTGACAGGCTCCTACGAGCAGTACTTC.